This T cell receptor (beta chain) was sequenced for a study of Graves' ophthalmopathy and Graves' hyperthyroidism. The wider study: The study drew peripheral blood at initial diagnosis, before any treatment.

The CDR3 runs to 14 residues. The V gene's germline CDR1 is LNHNV and CDR2 YYDKDF (reference sequence). Trimming stripped 0 bases from V and 4 bases from J, with 9 bases between. The PBMCs originated from approximately 10 ml of fresh peripheral blood. In this sample, this clonotype turned up many times. Amplifying from RNA transcripts, the study obtained TCR beta CDR3 regions. After a first-round RT-PCR with HTBI primers, a second-round multiplex PCR was run. TCRdb used MiXCR to reprocess the multiplex PCR reads, holding one entry per CDR3 protein. The table shows about 700,000 distinct CDR3 sequences, with roughly 39% occurring only once.

The chain carries TRBV15 and TRBJ1-2; D might be TRBD1 (6 bases). The sequence was collected from an adult man with Graves' ophthalmopathy. Sequenced input: peripheral blood. CDR3 region: CATSRDLRGYGYTF. CDR3 nucleotides: TGTGCCACCAGCAGAGATCTCAGGGGCTATGGCTACACCTTC.